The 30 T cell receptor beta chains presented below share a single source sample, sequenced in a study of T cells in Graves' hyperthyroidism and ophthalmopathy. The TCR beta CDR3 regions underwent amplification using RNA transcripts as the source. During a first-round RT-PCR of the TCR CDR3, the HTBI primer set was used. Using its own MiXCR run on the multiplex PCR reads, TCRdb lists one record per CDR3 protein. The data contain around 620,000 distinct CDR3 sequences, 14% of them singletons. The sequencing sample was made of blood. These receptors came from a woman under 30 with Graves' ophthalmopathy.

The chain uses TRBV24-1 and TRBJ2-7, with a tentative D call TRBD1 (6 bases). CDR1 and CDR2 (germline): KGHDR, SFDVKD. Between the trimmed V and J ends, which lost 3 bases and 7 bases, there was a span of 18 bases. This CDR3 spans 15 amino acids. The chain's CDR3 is CATSDTSLQGYEQYF. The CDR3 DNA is TGTGCCACCAGTGATACTTCTCTTCAGGGGTATGAGCAGTACTTC.

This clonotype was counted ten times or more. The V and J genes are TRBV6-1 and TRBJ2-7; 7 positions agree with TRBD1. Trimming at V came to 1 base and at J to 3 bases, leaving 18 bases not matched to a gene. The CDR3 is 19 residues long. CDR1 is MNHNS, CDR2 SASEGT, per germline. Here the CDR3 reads CASSEVGQTSTYLYYEQYF. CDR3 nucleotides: TGTGCCAGCAGTGAAGTGGGACAGACCTCTACATACCTTTACTACGAGCAGTACTTC.

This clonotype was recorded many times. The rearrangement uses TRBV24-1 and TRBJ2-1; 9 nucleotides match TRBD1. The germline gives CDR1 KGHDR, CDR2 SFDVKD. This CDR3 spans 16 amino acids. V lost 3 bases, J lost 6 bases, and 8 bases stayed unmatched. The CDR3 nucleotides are TGTGCCACCAGTGATACAGGGGGCGCGGGTGGCAATGAGCAGTTCTTC. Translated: CATSDTGGAGGNEQFF.

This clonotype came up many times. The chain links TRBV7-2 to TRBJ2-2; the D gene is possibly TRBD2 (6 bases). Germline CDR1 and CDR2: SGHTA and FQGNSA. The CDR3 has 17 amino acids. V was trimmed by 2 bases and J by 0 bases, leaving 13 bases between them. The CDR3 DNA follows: TGTGCCAGCAGCTTACGTTTCCTAGCGCCGAACACCGGGGAGCTGTTTTTT. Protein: CASSLRFLAPNTGELFF.

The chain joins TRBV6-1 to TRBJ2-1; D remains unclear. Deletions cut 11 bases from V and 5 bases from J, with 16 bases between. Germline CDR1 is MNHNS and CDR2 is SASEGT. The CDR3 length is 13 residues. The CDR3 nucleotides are TGTGCCGGCCCCCATAGTTTGGACAATGAGCAGTTCTTC. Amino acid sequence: CAGPHSLDNEQFF.

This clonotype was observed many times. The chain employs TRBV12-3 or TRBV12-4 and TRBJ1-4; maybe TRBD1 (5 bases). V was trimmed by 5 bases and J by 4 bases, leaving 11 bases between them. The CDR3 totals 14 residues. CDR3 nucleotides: TGTGCCAGCAGTCCACAGGAAAATAATGAAAAACTGTTTTTT. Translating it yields CASSPQENNEKLFF.

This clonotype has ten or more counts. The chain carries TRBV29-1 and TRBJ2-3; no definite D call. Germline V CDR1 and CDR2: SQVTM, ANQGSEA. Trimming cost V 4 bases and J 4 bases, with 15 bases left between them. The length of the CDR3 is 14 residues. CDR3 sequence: CSVGEDGSADTQYF. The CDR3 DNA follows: TGCAGCGTTGGCGAGGACGGCTCAGCAGATACGCAGTATTTT.

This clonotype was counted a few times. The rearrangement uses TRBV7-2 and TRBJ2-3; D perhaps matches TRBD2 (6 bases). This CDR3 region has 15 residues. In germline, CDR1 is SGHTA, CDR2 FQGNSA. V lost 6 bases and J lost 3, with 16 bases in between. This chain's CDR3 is CASRTGLAPTDTQYF. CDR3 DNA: TGTGCCAGCAGGACGGGACTGGCGCCGACAGATACGCAGTATTTT.

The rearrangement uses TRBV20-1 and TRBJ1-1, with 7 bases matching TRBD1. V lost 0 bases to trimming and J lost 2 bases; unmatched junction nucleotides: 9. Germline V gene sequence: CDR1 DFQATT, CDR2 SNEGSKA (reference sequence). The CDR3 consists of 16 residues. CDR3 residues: CSARDRDRKLNTEAFF. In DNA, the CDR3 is TGCAGTGCTAGAGATCGGGACAGAAAGCTAAACACTGAAGCTTTCTTT.

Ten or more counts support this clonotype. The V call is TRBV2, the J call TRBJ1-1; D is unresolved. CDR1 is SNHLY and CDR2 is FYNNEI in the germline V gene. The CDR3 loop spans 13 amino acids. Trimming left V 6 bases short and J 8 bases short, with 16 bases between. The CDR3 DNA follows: TGTGCCAGCAGCGATAACGGGCCATCAGAAGCTTTCTTT. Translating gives CASSDNGPSEAFF.

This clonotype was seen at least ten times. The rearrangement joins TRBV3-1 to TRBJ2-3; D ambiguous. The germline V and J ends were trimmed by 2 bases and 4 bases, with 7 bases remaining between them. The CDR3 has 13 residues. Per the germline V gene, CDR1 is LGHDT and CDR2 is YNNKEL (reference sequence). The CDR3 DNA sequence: TGTGCCAGCAGCCAATTCGGCCCAGATACGCAGTATTTT. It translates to CASSQFGPDTQYF.

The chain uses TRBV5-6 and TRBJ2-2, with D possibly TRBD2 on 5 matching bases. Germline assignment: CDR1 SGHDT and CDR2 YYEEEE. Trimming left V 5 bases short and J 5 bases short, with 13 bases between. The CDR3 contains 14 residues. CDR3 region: CASSPSGLTGELFF. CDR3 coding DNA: TGTGCCAGCAGTCCGTCCGGACTTACCGGGGAGCTGTTTTTT.

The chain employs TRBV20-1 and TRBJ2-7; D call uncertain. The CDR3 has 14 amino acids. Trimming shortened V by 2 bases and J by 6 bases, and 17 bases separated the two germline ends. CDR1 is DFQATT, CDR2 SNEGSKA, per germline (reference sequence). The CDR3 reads CSARPPVRKGEQYF. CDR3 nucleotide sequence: TGCAGTGCTAGACCCCCCGTCCGTAAGGGCGAGCAGTACTTC.

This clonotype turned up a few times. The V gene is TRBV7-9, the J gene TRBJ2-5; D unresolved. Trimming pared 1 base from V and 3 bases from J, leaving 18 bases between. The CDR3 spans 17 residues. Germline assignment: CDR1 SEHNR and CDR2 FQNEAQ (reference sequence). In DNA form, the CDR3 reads TGTGCCAGCAGCTTAGGCCGTGGTTTAGGGTGGGAAGAGACCCAGTACTTC. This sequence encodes CASSLGRGLGWEETQYF.

For the CDR3, the DNA is TGTGCCAGTAGTGCCCCGCAGAGGGGTAAATCCACAGATACGCAGTATTTT. Protein product: CASSAPQRGKSTDTQYF. The chain joins TRBV19 to TRBJ2-3; D is perhaps TRBD1 or TRBD2 (5 bases each). V was pared by 5 bases and J by 2 bases, with 20 bases between. Germline assignment: CDR1 LNHDA and CDR2 SQIVND (reference sequence). The CDR3 extends over 17 amino acids.

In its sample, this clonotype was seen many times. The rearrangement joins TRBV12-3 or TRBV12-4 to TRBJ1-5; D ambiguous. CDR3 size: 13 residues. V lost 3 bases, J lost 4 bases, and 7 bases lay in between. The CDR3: CASSFIMNQPQHF. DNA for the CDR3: TGTGCCAGCAGTTTTATTATGAATCAGCCCCAGCATTTT.

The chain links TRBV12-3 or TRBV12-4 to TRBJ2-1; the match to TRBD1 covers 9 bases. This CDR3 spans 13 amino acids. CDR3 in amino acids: CAIGTGTDNEQFF. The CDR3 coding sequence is TGTGCTATAGGGACAGGGACAGACAATGAGCAGTTCTTC.

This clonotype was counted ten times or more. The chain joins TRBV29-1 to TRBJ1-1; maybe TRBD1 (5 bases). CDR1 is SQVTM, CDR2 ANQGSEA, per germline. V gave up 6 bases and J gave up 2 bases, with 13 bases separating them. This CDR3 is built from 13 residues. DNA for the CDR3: TGCAGCGTCAGGGCGAACGGCAACACTGAAGCTTTCTTT. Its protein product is CSVRANGNTEAFF.

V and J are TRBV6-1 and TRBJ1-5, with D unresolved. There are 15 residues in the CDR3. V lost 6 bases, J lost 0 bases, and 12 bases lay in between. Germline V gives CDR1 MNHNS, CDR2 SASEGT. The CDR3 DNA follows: TGTGCCAGCAGGCTGACAAGTTATAGCAATCAGCCCCAGCATTTT. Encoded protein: CASRLTSYSNQPQHF.

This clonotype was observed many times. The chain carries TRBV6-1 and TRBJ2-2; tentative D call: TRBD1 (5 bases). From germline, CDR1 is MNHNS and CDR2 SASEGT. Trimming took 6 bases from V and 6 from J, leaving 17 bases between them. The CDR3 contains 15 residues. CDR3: CASRFIQVGPGELFF. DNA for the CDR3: TGTGCCAGCAGATTCATCCAAGTGGGGCCCGGGGAGCTGTTTTTT.

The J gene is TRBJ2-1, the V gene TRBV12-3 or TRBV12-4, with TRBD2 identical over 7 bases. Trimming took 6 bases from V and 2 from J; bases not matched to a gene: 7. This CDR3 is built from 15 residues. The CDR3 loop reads CASRPSGGPYNEQFF. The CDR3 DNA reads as TGTGCCAGCAGACCCTCGGGAGGACCCTACAATGAGCAGTTCTTC.

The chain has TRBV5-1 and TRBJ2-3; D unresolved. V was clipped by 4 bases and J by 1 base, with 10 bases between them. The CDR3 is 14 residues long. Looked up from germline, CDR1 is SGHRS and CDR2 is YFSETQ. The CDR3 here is CASSRSSRTDTQYF. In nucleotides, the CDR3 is TGCGCCAGCAGCAGATCAAGCCGCACAGATACGCAGTATTTT.

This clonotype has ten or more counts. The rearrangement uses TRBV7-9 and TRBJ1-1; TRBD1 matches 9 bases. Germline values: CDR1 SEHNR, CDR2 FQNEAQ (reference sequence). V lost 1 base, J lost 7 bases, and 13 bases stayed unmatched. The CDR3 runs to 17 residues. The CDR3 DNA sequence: TGTGCCAGCAGCTTAGTTAGACGGACAGGGGTTGATAATGAAGCTTTCTTT. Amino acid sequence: CASSLVRRTGVDNEAFF.

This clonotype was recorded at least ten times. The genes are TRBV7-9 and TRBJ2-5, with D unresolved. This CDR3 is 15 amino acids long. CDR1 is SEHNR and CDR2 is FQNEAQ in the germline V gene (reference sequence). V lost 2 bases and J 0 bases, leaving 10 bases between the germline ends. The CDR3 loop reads CASSLWSRHQETQYF. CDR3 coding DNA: TGTGCCAGCAGCTTATGGTCGAGGCACCAAGAGACCCAGTACTTC.

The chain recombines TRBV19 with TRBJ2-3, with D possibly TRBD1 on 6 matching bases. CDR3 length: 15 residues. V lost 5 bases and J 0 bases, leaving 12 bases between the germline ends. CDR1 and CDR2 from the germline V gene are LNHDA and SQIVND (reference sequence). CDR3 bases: TGTGCCAGTAGTGGACAGAAGGTTAGCACAGATACGCAGTATTTT. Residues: CASSGQKVSTDTQYF.

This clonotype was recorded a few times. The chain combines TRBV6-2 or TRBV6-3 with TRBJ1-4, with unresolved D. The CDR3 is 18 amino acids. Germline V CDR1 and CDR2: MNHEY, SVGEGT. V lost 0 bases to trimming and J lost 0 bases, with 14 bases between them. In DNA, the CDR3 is TGTGCCAGCAGTTACTCGAGGCAGGCAGGCCCAACTAATGAAAAACTGTTTTTT. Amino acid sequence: CASSYSRQAGPTNEKLFF.

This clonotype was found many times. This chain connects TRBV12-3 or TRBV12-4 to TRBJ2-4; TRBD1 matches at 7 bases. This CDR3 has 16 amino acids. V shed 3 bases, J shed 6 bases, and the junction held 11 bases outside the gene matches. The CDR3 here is CASSFKTGTRLNIQYF. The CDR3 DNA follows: TGTGCCAGCAGTTTCAAGACAGGGACGAGATTAAACATTCAGTACTTC.

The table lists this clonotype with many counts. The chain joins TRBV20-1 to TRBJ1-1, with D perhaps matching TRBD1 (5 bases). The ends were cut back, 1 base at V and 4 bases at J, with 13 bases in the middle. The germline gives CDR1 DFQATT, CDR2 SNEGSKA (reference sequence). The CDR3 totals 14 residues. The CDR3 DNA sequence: TGCAGTGCTAGAGTTTCGGGGGGGAGCACTGAAGCTTTCTTT. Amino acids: CSARVSGGSTEAFF.

CDR3 residues: CASSLGLGHYGYTF. In nucleotides, the CDR3 is TGTGCCAGCAGCTTGGGTTTGGGGCACTATGGCTACACCTTC. The rearrangement joins TRBV5-4 to TRBJ1-2; TRBD1 might be the D (5 bases). The CDR3 spans 14 residues. Trimming cost V 0 bases and J 3 bases, with 9 bases left between them. Germline V CDR1 and CDR2: SGHNT, YYREEE (reference sequence). Together with reference TRBV5-4 and TRBJ1-2, the CDR3 gives the full variable domain: ETGVTQSPTHLIKTRGQQVTLRCSSQSGHNTVSWYQQALGQGPQFIFQYYREEENGRGNFPPRFSGLQFPNYSSELNVNALELDDSALYLCASSLGLGHYGYTFGSGTRLTVV.

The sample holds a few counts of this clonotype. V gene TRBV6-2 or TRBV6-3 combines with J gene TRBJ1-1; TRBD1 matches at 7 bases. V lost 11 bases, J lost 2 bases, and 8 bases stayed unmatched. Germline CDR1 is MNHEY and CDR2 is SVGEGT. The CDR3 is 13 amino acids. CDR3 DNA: TGTGCCGAGGGACAGACAAGAAACACTGAAGCTTTCTTT. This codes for CAEGQTRNTEAFF.